This is a list of T cell receptor beta chains from one sample in a study of lymphopenia after photon versus proton radiotherapy. Sequencing used immunoSEQ multiplex PCR; TCRdb keeps in-frame clones, though not all of them. The sample includes around 70,000 clones, approximately 91% of them seen just once. The material sequenced was peripheral blood, taken from a patient treated with photon-based radiotherapy. The receptors were sampled from a woman aged 65 to 85 with pancreatic cancer. The CDR3 runs from the conserved cysteine through the conserved F or W. Fields, in order: CDR3 protein, V gene, clone size, J gene. Expanded clones are given a class, and other clones once, few, many or no size at all.

CASSIEGNEQFF	TRBV7-2	.	TRBJ2-1
CASSQGWGGGYEQYF	TRBV7-2	.	TRBJ2-7
CASRETTADTQYF	TRBV6-5	.	TRBJ2-3
CAISESERTGEGEQYF	TRBV10-3	.	TRBJ2-7
CSVGPRETQYF	TRBV29-1	.	TRBJ2-5
CASSILHREVSNQPQHF	TRBV19	.	TRBJ1-5
CASSSRGVFDSYNEQFF	TRBV7-9	once	TRBJ2-1
CASSEGPEREQFF	TRBV7-8	.	TRBJ2-1
CASSHLTSGKGETQYF	TRBV5-6	.	TRBJ2-5
CASSQSLLQGGNQPQHF	TRBV4-3	.	TRBJ1-5
CASTEPRTGGRYEQYF	TRBV28	.	TRBJ2-7
CAWVDRGYGYTF	TRBV30	.	TRBJ1-2
CASSLQGVGEKLFF	TRBV27	.	TRBJ1-4
CASSVSSGYADTQYF	TRBV9	once	TRBJ2-3
CASSPEWSGSTDTQYF	TRBV18	once	TRBJ2-3
CASSRRGRTGGNSGEQYF	TRBV5-1	.	TRBJ2-7
CASSPGGNEQYF	TRBV18	.	TRBJ2-7
CASQTGPTEAFF	TRBV27	.	TRBJ1-1
CASSLDFASGSLEQFF	TRBV7-8	few	TRBJ2-1
CASSSPGPMGKVDTQYF	TRBV19	.	TRBJ2-3
CASSLMGEKSTEAFF	TRBV5-1	.	TRBJ1-1
CASSSEEREGPETQYF	TRBV7-9	.	TRBJ2-5
CASIGTGPTGNTIYF	TRBV11-3	.	TRBJ1-3
CASTYSGGSNEQFF	TRBV28	.	TRBJ2-1
CASSLFSRRQYF	TRBV28	.	TRBJ2-7
CASSVVWGPPTEAFF	TRBV9	.	TRBJ1-1
CSVGAGAPGELFF	TRBV29-1	.	TRBJ2-2
CASSLGEFSNQPQHF	TRBV7-8	.	TRBJ1-5
CASSPLGLPSYNEQFF	TRBV19	.	TRBJ2-1
CATREGIAGADTQYF	TRBV28	.	TRBJ2-3
CASSPRVNEKLFF	TRBV18	once	TRBJ1-4
CASSEARGETQYF	TRBV2	few	TRBJ2-5
CASSYWGEGYNEQFF	TRBV27	.	TRBJ2-1
CASSLGDRGRYYEQYF	TRBV5-6	few	TRBJ2-7
CASSKGTVETQYF	TRBV19	.	TRBJ2-5
CASSQLRERANVLTF	TRBV7-2	.	TRBJ2-6
CASSLSGAGETQYF	TRBV7-9	.	TRBJ2-5
CASSPTRRGARNTIYF	TRBV13	.	TRBJ1-3
CASSQTGPPSTDTQYF	TRBV4-3	.	TRBJ2-3
CASSLGLPRRDTQYF	TRBV5-1	.	TRBJ2-3
CASSQQRETQYF	TRBV5-4	.	TRBJ2-5
CASSLGLAGGRDEQFF	TRBV5-4	.	TRBJ2-1
CASSGPSGNTIYF	TRBV11-2	.	TRBJ1-3
CASSFPNRPGGGNEQFF	TRBV5-4	.	TRBJ2-1
CASSQFRRAVSYNEQFF	TRBV14	.	TRBJ2-1